The clone carrying this T cell receptor (beta chain) was detected only a few times. The sample belongs to a study of shared clonotypes between healthy human individuals. Across the whole study: Each donor's CD4 naive and CD4 memory cells filled three plates apiece, CD8 naive two, and CD8 memory one.

The germline V and J ends were trimmed by 11 bases and 8 bases, with 13 bases remaining between them. Germline V gene sequence: CDR1 LNHDA, CDR2 SQIVND (reference sequence). The CDR3 length is 12 residues. The input for sorted-subset replicate PCRs was about 200 ng DNA, tens of thousands of T cell genomes. Profiled with immunoSEQ multiplex PCR; TCRdb holds only in-frame clones, not every one. The table lists over a million clones, 70% to 80% of them singletons. Adult donors, all healthy and HIV-negative, had no recent acute infections or vaccinations. Into CD45RA+ naive and CD45RA-negative memory subsets, the CD4+ cells were split.

This rearrangement joins TRBV19 to TRBJ1-6; no reliable D call. The TCR comes from a man aged 18 to 30 in good health. Sequenced: memory CD4+ T cells sorted from blood. This sample's subset: CD45RA-negative fraction. CDR3 residues: CADRVRYSPLHF. Here the CDR3 DNA reads TGTGCCGACCGGGTCCGGTATTCACCCCTCCACTTT. Full variable domain (outside the CDR3, taken from reference TRBV19 and TRBJ1-6): DGGITQSPKYLFRKEGQNVTLSCEQNLNHDAMYWYRQDPGQGLRLIYYSQIVNDFQKGDIAEGYSVSREKKESFPLTVTSAQKNPTAFYLCADRVRYSPLHFGNGTRLTVT.